The present entry profiles one T cell receptor (beta chain) with its context. The sample belongs to a study of blood T cell repertoires in COVID-19. Study-level information: COVID-19 samples, acute and convalescent, were from the United States, Italy and Spain. T cells, B-cell-depleted T cells, or PBMCs provided the cDNA or gDNA that served as material.

Germline lookup yields CDR1 LNHDA and CDR2 SQIVND (reference sequence). V was shortened by 6 bases and J by 6 bases, with 17 bases between the two germline ends. The CDR3 contains 15 residues. Clinical history as reported by participants underpinned cohort assignment. The recovered donors of Cohort 3 showed two negative PCRs, clearance, or symptom resolution. The assay was immunoSEQ multiplex PCR, and TCRdb's table has in-frame clones only and misses some. The sample has about 220,000 clones, roughly 84% seen once. V and J are TRBV19 and TRBJ2-2, with D tentatively TRBD1 (6 bases). The clonotype was recovered from a woman aged 40 to 50 who had recovered from COVID-19. Material for sequencing was PBMCs or T cells enriched from blood (not recorded which). CDR3 residues: CASSRDTSLPGELFF. The CDR3 DNA reads TGTGCCAGTAGCCGGGACACCTCTCTCCCCGGGGAGCTGTTTTTT.